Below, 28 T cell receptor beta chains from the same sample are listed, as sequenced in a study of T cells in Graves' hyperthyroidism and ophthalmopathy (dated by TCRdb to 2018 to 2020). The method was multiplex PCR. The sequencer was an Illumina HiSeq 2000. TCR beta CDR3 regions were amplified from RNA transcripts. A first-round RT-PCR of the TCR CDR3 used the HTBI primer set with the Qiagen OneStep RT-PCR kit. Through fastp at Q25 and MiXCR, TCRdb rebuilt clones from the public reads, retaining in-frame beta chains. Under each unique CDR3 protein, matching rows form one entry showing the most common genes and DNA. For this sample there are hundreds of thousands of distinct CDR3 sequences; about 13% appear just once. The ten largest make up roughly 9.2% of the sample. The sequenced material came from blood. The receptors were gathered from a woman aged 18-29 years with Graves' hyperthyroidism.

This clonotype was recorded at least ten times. The CDR3 nucleotides read TGTGCCAGTAGTAGCCTCGGGGGGGAATATGGCTACACCTTC. Translation: CASSSLGGEYGYTF. This rearrangement joins TRBV19 to TRBJ1-2; D might be TRBD1 (5 bases). CDR1 is LNHDA and CDR2 is SQIVND in the germline V gene (reference sequence). Deletions cut 4 bases from V and 5 bases from J, with 14 bases between. The CDR3 is 14 amino acids.

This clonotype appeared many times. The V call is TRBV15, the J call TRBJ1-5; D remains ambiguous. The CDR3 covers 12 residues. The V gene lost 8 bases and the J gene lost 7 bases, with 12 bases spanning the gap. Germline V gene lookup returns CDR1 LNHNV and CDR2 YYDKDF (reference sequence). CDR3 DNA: TGTGCCACCTCCAGAGGAGAGCAGCCCCAGCATTTT. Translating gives CATSRGEQPQHF.

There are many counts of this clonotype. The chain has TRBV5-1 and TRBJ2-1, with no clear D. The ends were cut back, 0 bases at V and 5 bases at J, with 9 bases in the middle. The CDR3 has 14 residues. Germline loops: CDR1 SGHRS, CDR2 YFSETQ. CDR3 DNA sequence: TGCGCCAGCAGCTTGGTCTTAGACGACAATGAGCAGTTCTTC. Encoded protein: CASSLVLDDNEQFF.

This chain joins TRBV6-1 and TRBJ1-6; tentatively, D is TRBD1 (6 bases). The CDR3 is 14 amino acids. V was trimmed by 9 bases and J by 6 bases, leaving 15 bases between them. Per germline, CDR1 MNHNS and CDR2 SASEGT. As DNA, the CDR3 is TGTGCCAGTTCTCAGGGACACTCTAATTCACCCCTCCACTTT. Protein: CASSQGHSNSPLHF.

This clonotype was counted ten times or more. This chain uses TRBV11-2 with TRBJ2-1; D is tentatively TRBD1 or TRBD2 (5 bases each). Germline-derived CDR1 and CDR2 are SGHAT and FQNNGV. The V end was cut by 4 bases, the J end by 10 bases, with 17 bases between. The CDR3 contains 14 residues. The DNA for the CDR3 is TGTGCCAGCAGCTCCACGCCGGTGGGGGACGAGCAGTTCTTC. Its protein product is CASSSTPVGDEQFF.

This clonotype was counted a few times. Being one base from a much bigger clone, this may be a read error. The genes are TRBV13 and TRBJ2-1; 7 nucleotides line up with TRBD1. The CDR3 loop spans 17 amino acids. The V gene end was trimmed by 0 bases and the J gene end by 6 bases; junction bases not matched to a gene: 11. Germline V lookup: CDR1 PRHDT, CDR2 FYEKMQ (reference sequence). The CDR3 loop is CASSLGLTGTVINEQFF. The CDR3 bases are TGTGCCAGCAGCTTAGGCCTGACCGGGACAGTAATCAATGAGCAGTTCTTC.

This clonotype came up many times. The CDR3 bases are TGTGCCAGCAGCTTAGCGCAGCTTAGCGACACAGATACGCAGTATTTT. Translating it yields CASSLAQLSDTDTQYF. The chain has TRBV7-8 and TRBJ2-3, with D tentatively TRBD2 (5 bases). This CDR3 comprises 16 residues. Germline loops: CDR1 SGHVS, CDR2 FQNEAQ. Trimming stripped 0 bases from V and 2 bases from J, with 12 bases between.

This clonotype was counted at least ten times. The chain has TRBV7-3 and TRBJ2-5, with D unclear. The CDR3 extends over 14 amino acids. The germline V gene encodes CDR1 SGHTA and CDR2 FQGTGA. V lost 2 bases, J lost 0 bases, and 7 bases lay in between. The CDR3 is CASSLLANQETQYF. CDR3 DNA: TGTGCCAGCAGCTTATTGGCCAACCAAGAGACCCAGTACTTC.

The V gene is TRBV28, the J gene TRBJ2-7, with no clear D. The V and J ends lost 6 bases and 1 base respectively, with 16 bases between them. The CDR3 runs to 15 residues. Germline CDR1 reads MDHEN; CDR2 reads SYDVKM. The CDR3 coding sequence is TGTGCCAGCAGGGTTTTGGCAGCTGATTCCTACGAGCAGTACTTC. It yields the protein CASRVLAADSYEQYF.

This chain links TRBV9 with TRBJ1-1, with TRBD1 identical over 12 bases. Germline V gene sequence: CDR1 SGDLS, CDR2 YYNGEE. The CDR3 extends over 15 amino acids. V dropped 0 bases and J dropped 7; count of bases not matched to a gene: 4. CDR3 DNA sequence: TGTGCCAGCAGCGTAGCGGGACAGGGGGCTTATGAAGCTTTCTTT. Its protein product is CASSVAGQGAYEAFF.

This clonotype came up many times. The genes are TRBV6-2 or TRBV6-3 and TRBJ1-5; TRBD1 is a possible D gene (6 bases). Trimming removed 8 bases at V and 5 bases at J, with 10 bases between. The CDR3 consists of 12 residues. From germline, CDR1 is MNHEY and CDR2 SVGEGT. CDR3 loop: CASGGQDQPQHF. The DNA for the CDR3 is TGTGCCAGCGGGGGGCAGGATCAGCCCCAGCATTTT.

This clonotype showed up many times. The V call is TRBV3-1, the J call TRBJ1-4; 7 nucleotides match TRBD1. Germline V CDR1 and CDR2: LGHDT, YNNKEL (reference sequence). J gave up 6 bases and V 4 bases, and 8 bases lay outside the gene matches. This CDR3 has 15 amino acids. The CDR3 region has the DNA TGTGCCAGCAGCCCCGCCGGGACAGATGATGAAAAACTGTTTTTT. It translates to CASSPAGTDDEKLFF.

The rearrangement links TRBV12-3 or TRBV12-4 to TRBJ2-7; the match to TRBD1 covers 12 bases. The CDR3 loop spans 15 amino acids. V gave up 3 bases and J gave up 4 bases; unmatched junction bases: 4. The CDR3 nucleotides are TGTGCCAGCAGTTTCGGGACAGGGGGCGCGTACGAGCAGTACTTC. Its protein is CASSFGTGGAYEQYF.

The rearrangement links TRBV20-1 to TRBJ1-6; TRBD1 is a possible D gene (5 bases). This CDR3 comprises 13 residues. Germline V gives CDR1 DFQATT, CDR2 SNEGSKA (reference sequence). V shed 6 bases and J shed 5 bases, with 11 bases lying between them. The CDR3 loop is CSAPGDHNSPLHF. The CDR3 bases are TGCAGTGCCCCTGGGGACCATAATTCACCCCTCCACTTT.

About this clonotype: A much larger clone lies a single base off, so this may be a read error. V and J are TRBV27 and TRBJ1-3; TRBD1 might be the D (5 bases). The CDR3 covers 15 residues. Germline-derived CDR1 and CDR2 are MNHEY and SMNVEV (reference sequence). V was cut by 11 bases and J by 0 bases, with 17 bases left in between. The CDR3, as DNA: TGTGCCGGCCAACCCGGGGACCGCTCTGGAAACACCATATATTTT. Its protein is CAGQPGDRSGNTIYF.

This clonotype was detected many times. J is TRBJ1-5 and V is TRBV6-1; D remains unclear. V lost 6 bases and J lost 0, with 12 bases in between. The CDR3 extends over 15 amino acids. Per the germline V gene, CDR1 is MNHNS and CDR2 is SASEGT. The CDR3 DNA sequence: TGTGCCAGCAGATCAGGTTCCGATAGCAATCAGCCCCAGCATTTT. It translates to CASRSGSDSNQPQHF.

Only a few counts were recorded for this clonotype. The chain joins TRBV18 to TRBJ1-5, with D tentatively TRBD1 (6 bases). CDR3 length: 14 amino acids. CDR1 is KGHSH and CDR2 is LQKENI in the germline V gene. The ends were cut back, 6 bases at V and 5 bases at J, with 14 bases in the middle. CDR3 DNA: TGTGCCAGCTCGGCAACAGGGTCCCATCAGCCCCAGCATTTT. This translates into CASSATGSHQPQHF.

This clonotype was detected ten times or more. CDR3 nucleotide sequence: TGTGCCAGCAGCTTAGGCGGGACAGTCGTAACAGATACGCAGTATTTT. Amino acids: CASSLGGTVVTDTQYF. This chain connects TRBV7-8 to TRBJ2-3, with D perhaps TRBD1 (7 bases). This CDR3 is built from 16 residues. CDR1 is SGHVS and CDR2 is FQNEAQ in the germline V gene. V lost 1 base, J lost 3 bases, and 14 bases lay in between. Looking up the rest from reference TRBV7-8 and TRBJ2-3 gives the full variable domain: GAGVSQSPRYKVAKRGQDVALRCDPISGHVSLFWYQQALGQGPEFLTYFQNEAQLDKSGLPSDRFFAERPEGSVSTLKIQRTQQEDSAVYLCASSLGGTVVTDTQYFGPGTRLTVL.

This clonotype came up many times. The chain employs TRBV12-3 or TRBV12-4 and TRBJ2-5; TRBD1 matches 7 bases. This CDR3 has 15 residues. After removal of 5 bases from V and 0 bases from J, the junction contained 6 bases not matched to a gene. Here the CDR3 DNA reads TGTGCCAGCAGTCCTAACACAGGGGACCAAGAGACCCAGTACTTC. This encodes CASSPNTGDQETQYF.

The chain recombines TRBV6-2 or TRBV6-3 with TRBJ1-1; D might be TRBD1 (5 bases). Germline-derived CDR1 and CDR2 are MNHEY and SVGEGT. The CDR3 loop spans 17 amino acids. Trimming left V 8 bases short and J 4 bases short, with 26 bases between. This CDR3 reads CASGPRSPTGIGTEAFF. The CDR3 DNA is TGTGCCAGCGGCCCCCGTTCACCTACAGGAATAGGCACTGAAGCTTTCTTT.

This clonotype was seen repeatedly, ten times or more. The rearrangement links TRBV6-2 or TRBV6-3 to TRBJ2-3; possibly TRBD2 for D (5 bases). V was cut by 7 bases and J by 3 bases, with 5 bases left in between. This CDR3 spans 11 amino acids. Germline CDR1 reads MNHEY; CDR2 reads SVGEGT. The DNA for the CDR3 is TGTGCCAGCACGGGGACAGATACGCAGTATTTT. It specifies CASTGTDTQYF.

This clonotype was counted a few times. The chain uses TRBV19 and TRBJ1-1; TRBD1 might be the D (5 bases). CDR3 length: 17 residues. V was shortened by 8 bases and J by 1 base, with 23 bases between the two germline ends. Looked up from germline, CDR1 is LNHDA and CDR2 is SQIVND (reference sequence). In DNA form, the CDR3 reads TGTGCCAGTGCTGGGGTAGGAAAGGACATCCGGAACACTGAAGCTTTCTTT. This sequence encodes CASAGVGKDIRNTEAFF.

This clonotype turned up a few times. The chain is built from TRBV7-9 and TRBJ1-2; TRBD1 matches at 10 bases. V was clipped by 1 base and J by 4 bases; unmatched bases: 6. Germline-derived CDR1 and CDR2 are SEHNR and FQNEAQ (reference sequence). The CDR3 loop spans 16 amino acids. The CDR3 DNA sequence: TGTGCCAGCAGCTTAGTTTCGGACAGGGGGGGCTATGGCTACACCTTC. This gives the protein CASSLVSDRGGYGYTF.

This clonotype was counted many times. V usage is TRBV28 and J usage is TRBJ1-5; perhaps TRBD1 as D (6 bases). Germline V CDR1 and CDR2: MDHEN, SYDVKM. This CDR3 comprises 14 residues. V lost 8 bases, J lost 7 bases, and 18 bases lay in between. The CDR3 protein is CASRGRQGYQPQHF. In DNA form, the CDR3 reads TGTGCCAGCCGAGGTCGGCAGGGGTACCAGCCCCAGCATTTT.

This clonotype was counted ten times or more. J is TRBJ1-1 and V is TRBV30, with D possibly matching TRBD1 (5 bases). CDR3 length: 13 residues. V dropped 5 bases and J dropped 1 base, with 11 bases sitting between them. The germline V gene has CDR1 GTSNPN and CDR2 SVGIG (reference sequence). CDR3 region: CAWVGGRNTEAFF. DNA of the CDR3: TGTGCCTGGGTGGGGGGACGGAACACTGAAGCTTTCTTT.

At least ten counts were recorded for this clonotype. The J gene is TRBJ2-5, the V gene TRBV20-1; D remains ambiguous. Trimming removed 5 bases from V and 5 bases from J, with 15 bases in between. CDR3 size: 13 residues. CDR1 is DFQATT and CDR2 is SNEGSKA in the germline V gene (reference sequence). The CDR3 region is CSADLGPRETQYF. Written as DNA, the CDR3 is TGCAGTGCTGACCTAGGACCTCGGGAGACCCAGTACTTC.

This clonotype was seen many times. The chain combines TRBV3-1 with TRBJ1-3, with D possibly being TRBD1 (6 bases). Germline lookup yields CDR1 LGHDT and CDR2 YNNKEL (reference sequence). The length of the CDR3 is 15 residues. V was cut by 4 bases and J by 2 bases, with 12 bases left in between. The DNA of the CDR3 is TGTGCCAGCAGCCGACGACAGGAGCCTGGAAACACCATATATTTT. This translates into CASSRRQEPGNTIYF.

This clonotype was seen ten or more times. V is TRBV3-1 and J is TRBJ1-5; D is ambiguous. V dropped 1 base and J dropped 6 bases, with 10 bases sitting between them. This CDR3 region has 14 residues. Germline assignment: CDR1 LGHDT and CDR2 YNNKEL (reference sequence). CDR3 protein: CASSQGRGSQPQHF. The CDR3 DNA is TGTGCCAGCAGCCAAGGGAGAGGGAGTCAGCCCCAGCATTTT.